This T cell receptor (beta chain) was observed in a study of control samples from healthy donors and cancer patients. Trimming at V came to 1 base and at J to 7 bases, leaving 10 bases not matched to a gene. This CDR3 is built from 16 residues. Germline CDR1 is LNHDA and CDR2 is SQIVND (reference sequence). TCRdb's table, derived via immunoSEQ multiplex PCR, lists solely in-frame clones and lacks some. The sample yields around 100,000 clones, roughly 87% seen once. This TCR was sampled from a woman aged 45-60 years in good health. This chain joins TRBV19 and TRBJ1-5; 7 bases match TRBD1. The sequencing sample was made of blood. CDR3 nucleotide sequence: TGTGCCAGTAGTATAGCCCCTACAGGGGCCGAGCAGCCCCAGCATTTT. Encoded protein: CASSIAPTGAEQPQHF.